This entry lists 14 T cell receptor beta chains sequenced from one sample in a study of blood T cell repertoires in COVID-19. Only in-frame clones appear in the TCRdb table, and some are missing; sequencing was by immunoSEQ multiplex PCR. This repertoire shows 320,000 or so clones, over 70% found once; its top ten account for around 4.6%. The sample comprised PBMCs or T cells enriched from blood (not recorded which). Receptors originate from a man aged 25 to 40 who had recovered from COVID-19.

This clone was seen a single time. The J gene is TRBJ2-5, the V gene TRBV9; 8 positions match TRBD1. Germline lookup yields CDR1 SGDLS and CDR2 YYNGEE. The CDR3 has 13 amino acids. The J segment lost 7 bases and the V segment lost 5 bases, leaving 7 bases of the junction unmatched. CDR3 in amino acids: CASSRTGGGTQYF. The CDR3 coding sequence is TGTGCCAGCAGTCGTACAGGGGGTGGGACCCAGTACTTC.

This clone was seen a few times. The chain uses TRBV10-1 and TRBJ1-4, with D perhaps TRBD1 (6 bases). V lost 6 bases to trimming and J lost 8 bases, with 16 bases between them. This CDR3 is built from 14 residues. Germline CDR1 WNHNN, CDR2 SYGVQD (reference sequence). CDR3 in amino acids: CASRFGGPDEKLFF. The CDR3 nucleotides read TGCGCCAGCAGGTTTGGGGGCCCGGACGAAAAACTGTTTTTT.

The CDR3 coding sequence is TGTGCCAGCAGCGTGGGCGGGTCCGGGGAGCTGTTTTTT. It encodes CASSVGGSGELFF. V is TRBV5-6 and J is TRBJ2-2, with D perhaps matching TRBD2 (5 bases). CDR1 is SGHDT, CDR2 YYEEEE, per germline. Trimming left V 4 bases short and J 6 bases short, with 10 bases between. This CDR3 is 13 amino acids long.

The chain carries TRBV18 and TRBJ1-1; the D is unclear. Trimming took 6 bases from V and 4 from J, leaving 15 bases between them. Germline-derived CDR1 and CDR2 are KGHSH and LQKENI. The length of the CDR3 is 14 residues. CDR3 sequence (DNA): TGTGCCAGCTCCCCGGCCAGTCGGGGCACTGAAGCTTTCTTT. It yields the protein CASSPASRGTEAFF.

This clone was seen a single time. The rearrangement uses TRBV7-8 and TRBJ1-1; 9 bases line up with TRBD1. Trimming at V came to 5 bases and at J to 1 base, leaving 5 bases not matched to a gene. Germline V CDR1 and CDR2: SGHVS, FQNEAQ. The CDR3 contains 15 residues. The DNA of the CDR3 is TGTGCCAGCAGCCCCCGGACAGGGGCGAACACTGAAGCTTTCTTT. Protein sequence: CASSPRTGANTEAFF. The variable domain in full, with the rest retrieved from reference TRBV7-8 and TRBJ1-1, is GAGVSQSPRYKVAKRGQDVALRCDPISGHVSLFWYQQALGQGPEFLTYFQNEAQLDKSGLPSDRFFAERPEGSVSTLKIQRTQQEDSAVYLCASSPRTGANTEAFFGQGTRLTVV.

The chain's CDR3 is CASSPRGNYGYTF. The CDR3 region has the DNA TGTGCCAGCAGTCCCCGGGGGAACTATGGCTACACCTTC. The chain joins TRBV6-5 to TRBJ1-2; maybe TRBD1 (5 bases). Germline lookup yields CDR1 MNHEY and CDR2 SVGAGI. This CDR3 is 13 amino acids long. The germline V and J ends were trimmed by 5 bases and 2 bases, with 9 bases remaining between them.

The DNA for the CDR3 is TGTGCCAGCAGCTTAGAGGCCCGCTACGAGCAGTACTTC. Its translation: CASSLEARYEQYF. The J gene is TRBJ2-7, the V gene TRBV11-2, with no clear D. Germline-derived CDR1 and CDR2 are SGHAT and FQNNGV. This CDR3 is 13 amino acids long. Deletions cut 0 bases from V and 3 bases from J, with 6 bases between.

V is TRBV7-2 and J is TRBJ2-3; TRBD2 matches 14 bases. The germline V gene has CDR1 SGHTA and CDR2 FQGNSA. Unmatched junction bases numbered 10, after V lost 6 bases and J lost 2 bases. This CDR3 spans 18 amino acids. CDR3 protein: CASRPQPGLAGATDTQYF. As DNA, the CDR3 is TGTGCCAGCAGACCGCAACCGGGACTAGCGGGAGCCACAGATACGCAGTATTTT.

This chain connects TRBV18 to TRBJ1-5, with a weak D call TRBD1 (6 bases). The CDR3 spans 13 residues. Germline-derived CDR1 and CDR2 are KGHSH and LQKENI. Between the trimmed V and J ends, which lost 3 bases and 6 bases, there was a span of 9 bases. CDR3 in DNA: TGTGCCAGCTCACCCCAGGGGAGTCAGCCCCAGCATTTT. Protein: CASSPQGSQPQHF.

The V and J genes are TRBV7-9 and TRBJ1-4; 7 bases are a match to TRBD1. Germline V gene data show CDR1 as SEHNR and CDR2 as FQNEAQ (reference sequence). The CDR3 length is 16 residues. V shed 4 bases and J 10 bases; nucleotides not matched to a gene: 15. CDR3 region: CASSSGTVSFEGKLFF. CDR3 in DNA: TGTGCCAGCAGCTCCGGGACAGTTAGTTTTGAAGGAAAACTGTTTTTT.

In the case of this clone: Other DNA sequences in the sample encode the same CDR3. Here the CDR3 reads CASSLDRVDEQYF. The CDR3 region has the DNA TGTGCCAGCAGCTTGGACAGGGTGGACGAGCAGTACTTC. J is TRBJ2-7 and V is TRBV7-9, with 8 bases lining up with TRBD1. The CDR3 sequence is 13 residues long. The germline V gene encodes CDR1 SEHNR and CDR2 FQNEAQ (reference sequence). Losses at the gene ends were 3 bases for V and 5 bases for J; bases not matched to a gene: 3.

As DNA, the CDR3 is TGTGCCAGCACCCGACTAGACCACGAGCAGTACTTC. Amino acids: CASTRLDHEQYF. The J gene is TRBJ2-7, the V gene TRBV28; tentatively, D is TRBD2 (6 bases). Germline CDR1 MDHEN, CDR2 SYDVKM. Between the trimmed V and J ends, which lost 7 bases and 5 bases, there was a span of 12 bases. The CDR3 has 12 amino acids.

The chain carries TRBV9 and TRBJ1-1; no reliable D call. CDR3 length: 14 amino acids. Germline CDR1 and CDR2: SGDLS and YYNGEE. Trimming cost V 6 bases and J 6 bases, with 18 bases left between them. CDR3 loop: CASTSITKSAEAFF. DNA for the CDR3: TGTGCCAGCACCTCAATAACAAAAAGCGCTGAAGCTTTCTTT.

There are a few counts of this clone. V usage is TRBV5-1 and J usage is TRBJ2-1; 11 nucleotides line up with TRBD1. Trimming at V came to 4 bases and at J to 6 bases, leaving 3 bases not matched to a gene. CDR3 length: 14 residues. Germline-derived CDR1 and CDR2 are SGHRS and YFSETQ. CDR3 DNA: TGCGCCAGCAGCATTGGACAGGGGGCCAATGAGCAGTTCTTC. This translates into CASSIGQGANEQFF.